A single sample gave rise to the 24 T cell receptor beta chains below, sequenced in a study of cytomegalovirus exposure and HLA in healthy donors. Researchers ran the PCR with 60 Vbeta and 13 Jbeta primers. Only in-frame clones appear in the TCRdb table, and some are missing; sequencing was by immunoSEQ multiplex PCR. The data show 200,000 to 250,000 clones, approximately 81% seen once. Sequencing was carried out using PBMCs. Receptors originate from a girl aged 2 to 9 in good health and CMV-seronegative.

V and J are TRBV4-1 and TRBJ2-7; TRBD1 might be the D (6 bases). The CDR3 is 14 residues long. Germline assignment: CDR1 MGHRA and CDR2 YSYEKL. Trimming removed 4 bases from V and 4 bases from J, with 14 bases in between. CDR3 in amino acids: CASSPRQDPYEQYF. DNA for the CDR3: TGCGCCAGCAGCCCTCGACAGGATCCTTACGAGCAGTACTTC.

The gene calls are TRBV29-1 and TRBJ2-5; the D gene is possibly TRBD2 (6 bases). The better agreement between TRBJ2-7 and the DNA end casts doubt on the J call. The CDR3 has 14 amino acids. The germline V gene encodes CDR1 SQVTM and CDR2 ANQGSEA. The DNA of the CDR3 is TGCAGCGTTGAGGCCTGGACGGGAGCTGGCGAGCAGTACTTC. The encoded protein is CSVEAWTGAGEQYF.

V gene TRBV6-1 combines with J gene TRBJ1-1; tentative D call: TRBD1 (6 bases). This CDR3 region has 14 residues. V lost 2 bases to trimming and J lost 6 bases, with 13 bases between them. Germline V lookup: CDR1 MNHNS, CDR2 SASEGT. The CDR3 coding sequence is TGTGCCAGCAGTGAAAGGGGGGGAAGCGCTGAAGCTTTCTTT. Its protein is CASSERGGSAEAFF.

V is TRBV7-2 and J is TRBJ2-5; the D gene is possibly TRBD2 (6 bases). V was trimmed by 1 base and J by 5 bases, leaving 14 bases between them. CDR1 and CDR2 (germline): SGHTA, FQGNSA. The CDR3 has 15 residues. The CDR3 here is CASSLGPGVVETQYF. The CDR3 bases are TGTGCCAGCAGCTTAGGGCCGGGGGTGGTGGAGACCCAGTACTTC.

V usage is TRBV6-8 and J usage is TRBJ2-7; 12 nucleotides line up with TRBD2. The germline V gene encodes CDR1 MNHGY and CDR2 SAAAGT. The CDR3 extends over 16 amino acids. The junction had 7 bases not matched to a gene; V was cut back by 5 bases and J by 2 bases. CDR3 in amino acids: CASSTTSGGPPYEQYF. The DNA for the CDR3 is TGTGCCAGCAGTACAACTAGCGGGGGGCCCCCCTACGAGCAGTACTTC.

V gene TRBV9 combines with J gene TRBJ1-2; D is unresolved. V was cut by 0 bases and J by 4 bases, with 10 bases left in between. Germline V gives CDR1 SGDLS, CDR2 YYNGEE. This CDR3 has 14 amino acids. In nucleotides, the CDR3 is TGTGCCAGCAGCGTAGCTGCGCAGGCCTATGGCTACACCTTC. The encoded protein is CASSVAAQAYGYTF.

V is TRBV13 and J is TRBJ2-3, with 10 bases aligning to TRBD2. Germline CDR1 and CDR2: PRHDT and FYEKMQ (reference sequence). With 3 bases clipped from V and 6 bases from J, the junction kept 9 bases outside the gene matches. CDR3 length: 16 amino acids. The CDR3 is CASSLSSGGGGDTQYF. The CDR3 DNA is TGTGCCAGCAGCTTGTCTAGCGGGGGAGGAGGGGATACGCAGTATTTT.

This clone was seen a handful of times. The gene calls are TRBV5-1 and TRBJ2-6; D is ambiguous. Germline V gives CDR1 SGHRS, CDR2 YFSETQ. The CDR3 is made up of 15 amino acids. The ends were cut back, 6 bases at V and 0 bases at J, with 10 bases in the middle. CDR3 in amino acids: CASNSASSGANVLTF. The CDR3 DNA sequence: TGCGCCAGCAATTCAGCTAGCTCTGGGGCCAACGTCCTGACTTTC.

In this sample, this clone turned up a few times. The chain has TRBV29-1 and TRBJ1-2; no definite D call. Deletions cut 7 bases from V and 4 bases from J, with 10 bases between. CDR1 and CDR2 (germline): SQVTM, ANQGSEA. There are 11 residues in the CDR3. CDR3 amino acids: CSAAGSYGYTF. The DNA of the CDR3 is TGCAGCGCCGCCGGGAGCTATGGCTACACCTTC.

This clone appeared once. The chain recombines TRBV5-6 with TRBJ2-7; TRBD2 agrees at 10 bases. V gave up 4 bases and J gave up 4 bases; unmatched junction bases: 8. Germline V gives CDR1 SGHDT, CDR2 YYEEEE. The CDR3 totals 15 residues. The CDR3 region has the DNA TGTGCCAGCAGCACCGTGGCTAGCGGGGGTTACGAGCAGTACTTC. Encoded protein: CASSTVASGGYEQYF.

This clone was detected once. This chain joins TRBV27 and TRBJ2-3; TRBD1 matches at 9 bases. V was pared by 5 bases and J by 0 bases, with 6 bases of the junction left unmatched. This CDR3 comprises 16 residues. Germline CDR1 MNHEY, CDR2 SMNVEV (reference sequence). DNA for the CDR3: TGTGCCAGCAGTCCCCAGGGACAGGGAAGCACAGATACGCAGTATTTT. Its translation is CASSPQGQGSTDTQYF.

The chain carries TRBV6-1 and TRBJ1-3; D may be TRBD1 (5 bases). The V gene lost 11 bases and the J gene lost 4 bases, with 12 bases spanning the gap. This CDR3 is 12 amino acids long. The germline gives CDR1 MNHNS, CDR2 SASEGT. CDR3 sequence reads: CAGSGGGNTIYF. CDR3 nucleotides: TGTGCCGGATCGGGGGGGGGAAACACCATATATTTT.

The CDR3: CASSVVAGTYNEQFF. The CDR3 DNA reads TGTGCCAGCAGCGTCGTAGCGGGAACTTACAATGAGCAGTTCTTC. The chain recombines TRBV11-3 with TRBJ2-1; 8 bases are a match to TRBD2. This CDR3 is 15 amino acids long. The V and J ends lost 5 bases and 4 bases, in that order; junction bases with no gene match: 7. Looked up from germline, CDR1 is SGHNT and CDR2 is YENEEA.

The rearrangement joins TRBV7-6 to TRBJ2-1; unclear D gene. CDR3 length: 13 residues. V was shortened by 4 bases and J by 6 bases, with 10 bases between the two germline ends. Per the germline V gene, CDR1 is SGHVS and CDR2 is FNYEAQ. The CDR3 here is CASSSKLANEQFF. The CDR3, as DNA: TGTGCCAGCAGCTCCAAACTCGCCAATGAGCAGTTCTTC.

The J gene is TRBJ2-3, the V gene TRBV5-1, with 7 bases lining up with TRBD1. The germline gives CDR1 SGHRS, CDR2 YFSETQ. V gave up 4 bases and J gave up 4 bases; unmatched junction bases: 3. CDR3 length: 13 amino acids. CDR3 in DNA: TGCGCCAGCAGCCGGGACAGTTCAGATACGCAGTATTTT. Residues: CASSRDSSDTQYF.

J is TRBJ2-3 and V is TRBV2; 7 bases are a match to TRBD2. The V and J ends lost 4 bases and 6 bases, in that order; junction bases with no gene match: 7. This CDR3 contains 14 residues. Per germline, CDR1 SNHLY and CDR2 FYNNEI. This CDR3 is CASSVGREGDTQYF. CDR3 DNA sequence: TGTGCCAGCAGTGTGGGCAGGGAGGGGGATACGCAGTATTTT.

In nucleotides, the CDR3 is TGTGCCAGCAGCTTCTCCCCCGGGGATGAAAAACTGTTTTTT. Amino acid sequence: CASSFSPGDEKLFF. The chain has TRBV5-4 and TRBJ1-4, with D uncertain. The CDR3 runs 14 residues. Trimming left V 2 bases short and J 6 bases short, with 11 bases between. Germline values: CDR1 SGHNT, CDR2 YYREEE (reference sequence).

The chain recombines TRBV27 with TRBJ2-1, with 16 bases matching TRBD2. From germline, CDR1 is MNHEY and CDR2 SMNVEV (reference sequence). Losses at the gene ends were 6 bases for V and 7 bases for J; bases not matched to a gene: 6. This CDR3 is 16 amino acids long. The CDR3 reads CASSGGTSGRVNEQFF. CDR3 coding DNA: TGTGCCAGCAGCGGGGGGACTAGCGGGAGGGTAAATGAGCAGTTCTTC.

The chain uses TRBV7-9 and TRBJ2-1; the match to TRBD2 covers 11 bases. The V segment lost 5 bases and the J segment 7 bases; nucleotides outside the gene matches: 10. CDR3 size: 16 residues. Germline lookup yields CDR1 SEHNR and CDR2 FQNEAQ (reference sequence). The CDR3 here is CASSLRTSGGGNEQFF. The CDR3 DNA follows: TGTGCCAGCAGCCTCCGAACTAGCGGGGGAGGTAATGAGCAGTTCTTC. Looking up the rest from reference TRBV7-9 and TRBJ2-1 gives the full variable domain: DTGVSQNPRHKITKRGQNVTFRCDPISEHNRLYWYRQTLGQGPEFLTYFQNEAQLEKSRLLSDRFSAERPKGSFSTLEIQRTEQGDSAMYLCASSLRTSGGGNEQFFGPGTRLTVL.

In this sample, this clone turned up once. The V gene is TRBV2, the J gene TRBJ1-2, with D perhaps TRBD1 (5 bases). Between the trimmed V and J ends, which lost 5 bases and 7 bases, there was a span of 17 bases. Looked up from germline, CDR1 is SNHLY and CDR2 is FYNNEI. This CDR3 is built from 14 residues. This CDR3 is CASSPGVGAGGYTF. DNA of the CDR3: TGTGCCAGCAGTCCGGGGGTCGGGGCGGGTGGCTACACCTTC.

In the case of this clone: A read error may produce the germline difference seen at one junction end. The chain is built from TRBV7-7 and TRBJ2-5, with TRBD2 matching over 10 bases. Looked up from germline, CDR1 is SSHAT and CDR2 is FNYEAQ (reference sequence). The CDR3 consists of 14 residues. CDR3 DNA: TGTGCCAGCAGCGTAGCGGGGGGCCAAGAGACCCAGTACTTC. Protein product: CASSVAGGQETQYF.

This rearrangement joins TRBV11-2 to TRBJ1-2; 10 positions agree with TRBD1. With V trimmed by 5 bases and J by 2 bases, 14 bases remained unmatched. In germline, CDR1 is SGHAT, CDR2 FQNNGV. There are 18 residues in the CDR3. CDR3 coding DNA: TGTGCCAGCAGCCCCCCCGGGACAGGGGTGCACGCCAACTATGGCTACACCTTC. It encodes CASSPPGTGVHANYGYTF.

This clone was recorded only once. In DNA form, the CDR3 reads TGTGCCAGCAGCACACGAGGCCCCGGGGACAGGGCTGGCTACACCTTC. It is translated as CASSTRGPGDRAGYTF. This sequence joins TRBV11-2 and TRBJ1-2, with TRBD1 matching 9 bases. V gave up 5 bases and J gave up 7 bases; unmatched junction bases: 14. This CDR3 is 16 amino acids long. Germline CDR1 and CDR2: SGHAT and FQNNGV.

The rearrangement links TRBV7-7 to TRBJ2-2; TRBD1 might be the D (5 bases). Between the trimmed V and J ends, which lost 1 base and 0 bases, there was a span of 9 bases. Germline V lookup: CDR1 SSHAT, CDR2 FNYEAQ (reference sequence). The CDR3 runs to 16 residues. The CDR3: CASSLDRPSNTGELFF. Written as DNA, the CDR3 is TGTGCCAGCAGCTTAGACAGGCCCTCGAACACCGGGGAGCTGTTTTTT.